This TCR beta chain comes out of a study of glioma-infiltrating T cells. About the research overall: Samples included WHO grade II oligodendrogliomas or astrocytomas and initial-diagnosis grade IV glioblastomas. Target coverage was about 4.5- to 11-fold for roughly one million blood T cells. Study-wide results and caveats: Only very few CDR3 sequences appeared in both tissue and blood. A blood CDR3 motif signature was depleted in highly divergent patients.

The CDR3 has 14 amino acids. The germline CDR1 and CDR2 sequences are SNHLY and FYNNEI. J was trimmed by 0 bases and V by 5 bases; bases with no gene match: 3. The iRepertoire nested amplicon-rescue multiplex PCR amplified TCR alpha and beta CDR3s from RNA. TCRdb re-analysed the multiplex PCR reads in MiXCR, keeping a single row per CDR3 protein. The profile shows about 400,000 distinct CDR3 sequences, 41% of them singletons. The table lists this clonotype with many counts. What it binds is unknown. This TCR came from a human donor with low-grade glioma or glioblastoma, undergoing nonglioma brain surgery, or in good health (not recorded which). V and J are TRBV2 and TRBJ2-5; 7 bases map to TRBD1. Input material: glioma tissue, nonneoplastic brain tissue, or PBMCs (not recorded which). Here the CDR3 reads CASSSDRNQETQYF. Here the CDR3 DNA reads TGTGCCAGCAGTTCGGACAGGAACCAAGAGACCCAGTACTTC.